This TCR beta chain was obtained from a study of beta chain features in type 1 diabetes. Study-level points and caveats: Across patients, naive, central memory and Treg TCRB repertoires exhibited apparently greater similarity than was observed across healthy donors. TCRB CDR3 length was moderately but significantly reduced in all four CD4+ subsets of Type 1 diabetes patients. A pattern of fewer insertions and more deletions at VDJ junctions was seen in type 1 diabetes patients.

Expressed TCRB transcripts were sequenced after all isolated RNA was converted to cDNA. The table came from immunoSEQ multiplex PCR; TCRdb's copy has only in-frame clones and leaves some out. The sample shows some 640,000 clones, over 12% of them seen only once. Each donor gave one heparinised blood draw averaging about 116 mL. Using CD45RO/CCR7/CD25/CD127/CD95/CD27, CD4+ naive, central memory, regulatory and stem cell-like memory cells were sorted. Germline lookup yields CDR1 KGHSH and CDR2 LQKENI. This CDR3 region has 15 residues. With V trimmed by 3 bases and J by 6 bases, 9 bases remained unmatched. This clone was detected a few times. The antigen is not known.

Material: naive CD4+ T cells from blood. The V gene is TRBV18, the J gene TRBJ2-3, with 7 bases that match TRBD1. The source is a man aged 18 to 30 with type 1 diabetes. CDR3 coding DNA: TGTGCCAGCTCACCGAACCGAGGGGGCTCGGATACGCAGTATTTT. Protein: CASSPNRGGSDTQYF.